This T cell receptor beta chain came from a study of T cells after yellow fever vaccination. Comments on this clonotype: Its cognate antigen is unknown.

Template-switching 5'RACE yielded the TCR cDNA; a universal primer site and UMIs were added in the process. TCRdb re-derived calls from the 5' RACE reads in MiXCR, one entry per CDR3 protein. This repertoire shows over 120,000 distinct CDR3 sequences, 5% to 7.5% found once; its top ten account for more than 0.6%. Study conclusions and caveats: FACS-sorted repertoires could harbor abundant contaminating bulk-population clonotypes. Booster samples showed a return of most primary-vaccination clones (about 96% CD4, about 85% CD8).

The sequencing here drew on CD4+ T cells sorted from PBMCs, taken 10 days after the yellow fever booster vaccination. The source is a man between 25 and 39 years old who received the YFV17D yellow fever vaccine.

The CDR3 reads CSARNVRTGGSYEQYF. The CDR3 region has the DNA TGCAGTGCTAGAAACGTCCGGACAGGGGGCTCCTACGAGCAGTACTTC. The chain has TRBV20-1 and TRBJ2-7, with TRBD1 matching over 10 bases. The length of the CDR3 is 16 residues. Trimming took 2 bases from V and 0 from J; bases not matched to a gene: 7. Per the germline V gene, CDR1 is DFQATT and CDR2 is SNEGSKA (reference sequence).